This T cell receptor (beta chain) was profiled in a study of regulatory T cells in long-lasting Graves disease. Study-wide results and limits: There was favoring of TRBV28, TRBJ1-2 and TRBJ2-5 in persistent disease.

About this clonotype: Its target is not known. A far more abundant clone sits one base away, making this likely a read error.

This CDR3 is 13 amino acids long. Per germline, CDR1 MDHEN and CDR2 SYDVKM. Relying on iRepertoire HTBI primers and Arm-PCR of CDR3 regions, the team built TCR beta libraries. TCRdb recomputed calls from the multiplex PCR reads with MiXCR, one row per CDR3 protein. The table has about 540,000 distinct CDR3 sequences, roughly 14% seen once. As to time point: newly diagnosed GD, antithyroid drugs for less than 3 months. The TCR library was made from RNA that had been extracted from PBMCs in TRIzol. Per American Thyroid Association guidelines, Graves' disease was diagnosed. This sample also belongs to another study, concerning T cells in Graves' hyperthyroidism and ophthalmopathy. From that second work: The diagnoses drew upon clinical symptoms, serum thyroxine and TRAb, thyroid ultrasound and orbital computed tomography.

The receptor was isolated from a man aged 25 to 40 with Graves disease. The V call is TRBV28, the J call TRBJ2-1, with D perhaps TRBD2 (5 bases). The sequencing used peripheral blood mononuclear cells (PBMCs), collected at new diagnosis, from a patient treated with antithyroid drugs. CDR3 sequence (DNA): TGTGCCAGCAGTCAGGACGACTACAATGAGCGGTTCTTC. Amino acids: CASSQDDYNERFF.